Listed below are T cell receptor beta chains from one sample, sequenced in a study of T cell responses to AZD1222 COVID-19 vaccine. Assay: immunoSEQ multiplex PCR; the TCRdb copy retains only in-frame clones and omits some. The table includes tens of thousands of clones, 83% detected once. The starting material was peripheral blood, obtained 28 days after the second AZD1222 dose. Every receptor here comes from an adult who received the AZD1222 COVID-19 vaccine. The CDR3 runs from the conserved cysteine through the conserved F or W. A D gene is named only where the DNA matches it firmly. Size values are once, few and many counts, or a class for expanded clones, and some rows have none.

CDR3 protein | CDR3 DNA | clone size | J gene | D gene | V gene
CAIRRELAGVEQYF | TGTGCCATCAGGAGAGAACTAGCGGGAGTCGAGCAGTACTTC | NA | TRBJ2-7 | TRBD2 | TRBV10-3
CASSLLSSGGGYYGYTF | TGTGCCAGCAGTTTATTATCGAGCGGGGGTGGCTACTATGGCTACACCTTC | once | TRBJ1-2 | NA | TRBV28
CASSPTGNQPQHF | TGTGCCAGTAGTCCGACAGGGAACCAGCCCCAGCATTTT | NA | TRBJ1-5 | TRBD1 | TRBV19
CASSFPGTSSNEQFF | TGTGCCAGCAGCTTCCCCGGGACTAGCAGCAATGAGCAGTTCTTC | NA | TRBJ2-1 | TRBD2 | TRBV11-2
CASRQFTQGGSYGYTF | TGTGCCAGCAGACAGTTTACACAGGGGGGATCCTATGGCTACACCTTC | NA | TRBJ1-2 | TRBD1 | TRBV27
CAWSRIISYEQYF | TGTGCCTGGAGTAGGATTATCTCCTACGAGCAGTACTTC | NA | TRBJ2-7 | NA | TRBV30
CAWSQDRGHEQFF | TGTGCCTGGTCCCAGGACAGGGGACATGAGCAGTTCTTC | NA | TRBJ2-1 | TRBD1 | TRBV30
CATSLDGLSYEQYF | TGTGCCACTTCCCTGGACGGGCTCTCCTACGAGCAGTACTTC | NA | TRBJ2-7 | NA | TRBV28
CASSQRGLAGLVKEKQFF | TGTGCTAGCAGCCAAAGAGGACTAGCGGGACTAGTAAAGGAGAAGCAGTTCTTC | NA | TRBJ2-1 | TRBD2 | TRBV7-7
CAMGQGGYGYTF | TGTGCCATGGGACAGGGGGGCTATGGCTACACCTTC | NA | TRBJ1-2 | TRBD1 | TRBV10-3
CASSNSGQGDGEQYF | TGTGCCAGCAGTAACTCCGGACAGGGGGACGGCGAGCAGTACTTC | NA | TRBJ2-7 | TRBD1 | TRBV6-2/TRBV6-3
CASSVRRYGYTF | TGTGCCAGCAGTGTTCGACGTTATGGCTACACCTTC | NA | TRBJ1-2 | NA | TRBV2
CASSWGGLGTDTQYF | TGTGCCAGCAGTTGGGGCGGGTTGGGCACAGATACGCAGTATTTT | NA | TRBJ2-3 | NA | TRBV28
CAISGTETNYGYTF | TGTGCCATCAGTGGGACGGAGACTAACTATGGCTACACCTTC | NA | TRBJ1-2 | NA | TRBV10-3
CASQEWGSQPQHF | TGTGCCAGCCAGGAATGGGGGTCTCAGCCCCAGCATTTT | once | TRBJ1-5 | NA | TRBV2
CASSEAGTLTYEQYF | TGTGCCAGCAGTGAGGCGGGTACGCTCACCTACGAGCAGTACTTC | NA | TRBJ2-7 | NA | TRBV6-1
CASSLRSDSSYNEQFF | TGTGCCAGCAGCTTGCGTTCGGACAGCTCCTACAATGAGCAGTTCTTC | NA | TRBJ2-1 | NA | TRBV7-9
CATRRGAGTPGTDTQYF | TGTGCCACCAGACGGGGGGCGGGGACACCGGGCACAGATACGCAGTATTTT | NA | TRBJ2-3 | NA | TRBV24-1
CASSLQGAGGELFF | TGTGCCAGCAGCTTACAGGGGGCCGGCGGGGAGCTGTTTTTT | NA | TRBJ2-2 | TRBD1 | TRBV7-3
CASSITGLGEQFF | TGTGCCAGCAGTATCACAGGGTTGGGTGAGCAGTTCTTC | NA | TRBJ2-1 | NA | TRBV27
CSVEGQGGYTF | TGCAGCGTTGAGGGGCAGGGAGGCTACACCTTC | NA | TRBJ1-2 | NA | TRBV29-1
CASSLAFQVAYEQYF | TGTGCCAGCAGCTTAGCTTTCCAGGTGGCCTACGAGCAGTACTTC | NA | TRBJ2-7 | NA | TRBV7-2
CASSGTRSYEQYF | TGTGCCAGCTCCGGGACTAGATCCTACGAGCAGTACTTC | NA | TRBJ2-7 | TRBD2 | TRBV6-5
CASNKARTSYEQYF | TGTGCCAGCAATAAAGCTCGGACCTCTTACGAGCAGTACTTC | NA | TRBJ2-7 | NA | TRBV28
CASIPQGGAETQYF | TGTGCCAGCATTCCCCAAGGGGGGGCAGAGACCCAGTACTTC | NA | TRBJ2-5 | NA | TRBV28
CASKRRISYNEQFF | TGTGCCAGCAAGCGCCGAATCTCCTACAATGAGCAGTTCTTC | NA | TRBJ2-1 | NA | TRBV6-5
CASSLAPGQGNTEAFF | TGTGCCAGCAGCTTAGCACCGGGACAGGGGAACACTGAAGCTTTCTTT | NA | TRBJ1-1 | TRBD1 | TRBV13
CSVEGHRGTGELFF | TGCAGCGTTGAAGGCCACAGGGGGACCGGGGAGCTGTTTTTT | NA | TRBJ2-2 | TRBD1 | TRBV29-1
CASFSVAYGYTF | TGTGCCTCCTTTTCGGTAGCCTATGGCTACACCTTC | NA | TRBJ1-2 | NA | TRBV28
CASSVEAGRGETQYF | TGTGCCAGCAGCGTAGAGGCAGGTAGGGGAGAGACCCAGTACTTC | once | TRBJ2-5 | NA | TRBV9
CASSRGLTVDQPQHF | TGTGCCAGCAGCCGGGGATTAACTGTGGATCAGCCCCAGCATTTT | NA | TRBJ1-5 | NA | TRBV5-8
CASSLLSQETQYF | TGTGCCAGCAGCCTATTGAGTCAAGAGACCCAGTACTTC | NA | TRBJ2-5 | NA | TRBV3-1/TRBV3-2
CASSPGTSYEQYF | TGTGCCAGCAGTCCAGGGACCTCCTACGAGCAGTACTTC | NA | TRBJ2-7 | NA | TRBV28
CASSTTGAKGNQPQHF | TGTGCCAGCAGTACGACAGGGGCCAAGGGCAATCAGCCCCAGCATTTT | NA | TRBJ1-5 | TRBD1 | TRBV27
CSVTGTTVSEKLFF | TGCAGCGTCACAGGGACTACCGTATCCGAAAAACTGTTTTTT | NA | TRBJ1-4 | NA | TRBV29-1
CASSLTSARDEQFF | TGTGCCAGCAGCTTAACTTCCGCCCGGGATGAGCAGTTCTTC | NA | TRBJ2-1 | NA | TRBV7-3
CASSPPSTDTQYF | TGTGCCAGCAGCCCACCTAGCACAGATACGCAGTATTTT | NA | TRBJ2-3 | NA | TRBV28
CASSVGLADYNEQFF | TGTGCCAGCAGCGTAGGGCTAGCGGATTACAATGAGCAGTTCTTC | few | TRBJ2-1 | TRBD2 | TRBV9
CASSPSDSWDTIYF | TGTGCCAGCAGTCCCTCGGACAGTTGGGACACCATATATTTT | NA | TRBJ1-3 | NA | TRBV6-5
CASSSWGDSGANVLTF | TGTGCCAGCAGTTCCTGGGGGGATTCTGGGGCCAACGTCCTGACTTTC | once | TRBJ2-6 | NA | TRBV27
CASSLAAGAASEQYF | TGTGCCAGCAGCTTAGCGGCTGGTGCGGCAAGCGAGCAGTACTTC | NA | TRBJ2-7 | NA | TRBV7-8
CASSRKTRTMNTEAFF | TGTGCCAGCTCACGAAAGACCCGAACTATGAACACTGAAGCTTTCTTT | NA | TRBJ1-1 | NA | TRBV18
CASSSGIKETQYF | TGTGCCAGCTCCTCCGGGATCAAAGAGACCCAGTACTTC | NA | TRBJ2-5 | NA | TRBV7-3
CASSHAGNTDTQYF | TGCGCCAGCAGCCACGCTGGAAACACAGATACGCAGTATTTT | NA | TRBJ2-3 | NA | TRBV4-3
CATSEGGIQETQYF | TGTGCCACCAGTGAGGGCGGCATCCAAGAGACCCAGTACTTC | once | TRBJ2-5 | NA | TRBV24-1
CSASRLAGGPYEQYF | TGCAGTGCTAGTAGGCTAGCGGGAGGCCCCTACGAGCAGTACTTC | NA | TRBJ2-7 | TRBD2 | TRBV20-1
CATRNRVGSNTGELFF | TGTGCCACCCGGAATCGCGTAGGATCGAACACCGGGGAGCTGTTTTTT | NA | TRBJ2-2 | NA | TRBV4-2
CAWSNGHGYTF | TGTGCCTGGAGTAACGGACATGGCTACACCTTC | NA | TRBJ1-2 | NA | TRBV30